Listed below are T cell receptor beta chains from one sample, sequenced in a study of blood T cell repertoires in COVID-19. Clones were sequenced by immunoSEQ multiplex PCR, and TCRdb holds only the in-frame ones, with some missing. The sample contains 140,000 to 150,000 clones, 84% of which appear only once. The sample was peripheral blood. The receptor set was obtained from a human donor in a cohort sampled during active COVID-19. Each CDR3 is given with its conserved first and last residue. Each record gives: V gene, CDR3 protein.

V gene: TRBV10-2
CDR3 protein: CASRPKQGSLTEAFF

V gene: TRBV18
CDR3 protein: CASSPQGAVGEQYF

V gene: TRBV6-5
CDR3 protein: CASKDSGGPPYF

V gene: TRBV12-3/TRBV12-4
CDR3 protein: CASSLGRLVGAFF

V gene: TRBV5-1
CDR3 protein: CASSTSGRASGGELFF

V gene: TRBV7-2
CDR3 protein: CASSRLAGASYEQYF

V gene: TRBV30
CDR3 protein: CAWSSAETQYF

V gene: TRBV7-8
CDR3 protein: CASSFDRDEKLFF

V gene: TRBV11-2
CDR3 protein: CASSLTPTGRGTEAFF

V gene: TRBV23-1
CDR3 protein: CASTLGIAGARNNEQFF

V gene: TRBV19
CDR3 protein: CASSGGGTKGNQPQHF

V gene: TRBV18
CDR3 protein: CASSPLPGTGGTDTQYF